This T cell receptor (beta chain) is from a study of beta chain features in type 1 diabetes. This clone has a handful of counts. The authors reverse transcribed all of the isolated RNA, so sequencing captured expressed TCRB transcripts. Repertoires were generated with immunoSEQ multiplex PCR, while TCRdb's copy carries only in-frame clones and drops some. The sample lists 300,000 or so clones, 8% occurring once. This CDR3 contains 14 residues. Germline V gene sequence: CDR1 SGHVT, CDR2 SQSDAQ. Trimming cost V 1 base and J 2 bases, with 6 bases left between them. The V call is TRBV7-4, the J call TRBJ1-3; D call uncertain. Sequenced input: central memory CD4+ T cells from blood. The clonotype comes from a woman aged 18-29 years in good health. This CDR3 reads CASSLDVAGNTIYF. The CDR3 bases are TGTGCCAGCAGCTTAGACGTGGCTGGAAACACCATATATTTT.